The 31 T cell receptor beta chains below all came from one sample that was sequenced in a study of regulatory T cells in long-lasting Graves disease. Indicated time point: persistent/refractory GD, antithyroid drugs over 5 years with positive TRAb. Following extraction of RNA from PBMCs, that RNA was used to make the TCR library. The authors built TCR beta libraries using iRepertoire HTBI primers and Arm-PCR of CDR3 regions. TCRdb reprocessed the multiplex PCR reads via MiXCR and lists one record per CDR3 protein. The repertoire includes fewer than 400,000 distinct CDR3 sequences, 20% to 25% of them detected once, and roughly 20% sits in the top ten. Source: peripheral blood mononuclear cells (PBMCs), taken when the disease was refractory, from a patient treated with antithyroid drugs. The receptors here all came from a female donor with Graves disease.

This chain connects TRBV9 to TRBJ1-6; TRBD1 matches 9 bases. CDR3 length: 15 amino acids. The junction had 4 bases not matched to a gene; V was cut back by 3 bases and J by 6 bases. Germline values: CDR1 SGDLS, CDR2 YYNGEE. DNA for the CDR3: TGTGCCAGCAGCGAGGGACAGGGAGTTAATTCACCCCTCCACTTT. Translated, it gives CASSEGQGVNSPLHF.

This clonotype was observed many times. This chain uses TRBV20-1 with TRBJ2-5; 7 bases are shared with TRBD1. The CDR3 has 11 residues. V lost 5 bases to trimming and J lost 4 bases; unmatched junction nucleotides: 1. Germline loops: CDR1 DFQATT, CDR2 SNEGSKA (reference sequence). CDR3 sequence reads: CSAHRGETQYF. DNA of the CDR3: TGCAGTGCTCACAGGGGAGAGACCCAGTACTTC.

A word on this clonotype: Sequence at one end of the junction differs from germline and may be a read error. The chain couples TRBV5-6 to TRBJ1-2; D remains unclear. The CDR3 loop spans 14 amino acids. Germline assignment: CDR1 SGHDT and CDR2 YYEEEE. CDR3 residues: CASSGGGLNYDYTF. The CDR3 coding sequence is TGTGCCAGCAGCGGTGGCGGCCTAAACTATGACTACACCTTC.

This clonotype was detected only a few times. V gene TRBV7-9 combines with J gene TRBJ2-2, with 8 bases matching TRBD2. V was clipped by 4 bases and J by 7 bases; unmatched bases: 2. This CDR3 spans 13 amino acids. The germline V gene encodes CDR1 SEHNR and CDR2 FQNEAQ (reference sequence). CDR3 region: CASSSGTSGELFF. CDR3 bases: TGTGCCAGCAGCTCCGGGACTAGCGGGGAGCTGTTTTTT.

This clonotype was recorded a few times. This rearrangement joins TRBV5-8 to TRBJ1-5, with D perhaps TRBD1 (5 bases). V lost 4 bases, J lost 7 bases, and 12 bases lay in between. Germline V CDR1 and CDR2: SGHTS, YDEGEE. The CDR3 runs 13 residues. The CDR3: CASSRAKGQPQHF. The CDR3 coding sequence is TGTGCCAGCAGCCGGGCCAAGGGGCAGCCCCAGCATTTT.

The table lists this clonotype with many counts. V usage is TRBV7-8 and J usage is TRBJ2-7; a weak D match, TRBD1 (6 bases). V lost 5 bases and J 0 bases, leaving 14 bases between the germline ends. CDR1 SGHVS and CDR2 FQNEAQ come from the germline V gene. This CDR3 comprises 15 residues. CDR3 coding DNA: TGTGCCAGCAGCCATACAGGGTCTCCCTCCTACGAGCAGTACTTC. This gives the protein CASSHTGSPSYEQYF.

This chain connects TRBV20-1 to TRBJ2-1; 9 positions agree with TRBD2. The V gene's germline CDR1 is DFQATT and CDR2 SNEGSKA (reference sequence). V was clipped by 5 bases and J by 6 bases; unmatched bases: 26. The CDR3 loop spans 20 amino acids. The CDR3 loop reads CSAAPFYWREGLNDPNEQFF. The CDR3 DNA reads TGCAGTGCTGCCCCGTTTTACTGGCGGGAGGGCCTCAATGACCCCAATGAGCAGTTCTTC.

This clonotype has just one count. A read error may produce the germline difference seen at one junction end. The chain carries TRBV20-1 and TRBJ2-5, with D unresolved. Germline V gene sequence: CDR1 DFQATT, CDR2 SNEGSKA (reference sequence). CDR3 length: 13 amino acids. The CDR3 here is CSAPGRSRETRYF. DNA of the CDR3: TGCAGTGCTCCCGGCCGGAGCCGAGAGACCCGGTACTTC.

The chain is built from TRBV6-1 and TRBJ1-2; 10 nucleotides agree with TRBD1. The CDR3 is made up of 14 amino acids. With V trimmed by 6 bases and J by 8 bases, 9 bases remained unmatched. CDR1 and CDR2 from the germline V gene are MNHNS and SASEGT. The CDR3 nucleotides read TGTGCCAGCAGATCCCCGAGACAGGGGGCAGGCTACACCTTC. Its protein is CASRSPRQGAGYTF.

This clonotype has only a few counts. J is TRBJ1-6 and V is TRBV28; TRBD1 matches 7 bases. The CDR3 consists of 15 residues. The V segment lost 4 bases and the J segment 6 bases; nucleotides outside the gene matches: 6. CDR1 is MDHEN and CDR2 is SYDVKM in the germline V gene. CDR3 residues: CASSSLTGPNSPLHF. In DNA form, the CDR3 reads TGTGCCAGCAGTTCCCTGACAGGGCCTAATTCACCCCTCCACTTT.

This clonotype has only a few counts. The J gene is TRBJ2-5, the V gene TRBV3-1; D is uncertain. The V gene's germline CDR1 is LGHDT and CDR2 YNNKEL (reference sequence). Trimming shortened V by 0 bases and J by 1 base, and 6 bases separated the two germline ends. This CDR3 contains 14 residues. The DNA for the CDR3 is TGTGCCAGCAGCCAAGAAAACAGCCAAGAGACCCAGTACTTC. This translates into CASSQENSQETQYF.

The table lists this clonotype with a few counts. As DNA, the CDR3 is TGTGCCAGCAGTCCTAGGACCAGGAACGAGCAGTACTTC. Its protein is CASSPRTRNEQYF. V is TRBV6-1 and J is TRBJ2-7; no clear D gene. Germline V gene data show CDR1 as MNHNS and CDR2 as SASEGT. V was cut by 5 bases and J by 5 bases, with 13 bases left in between. The CDR3 has 13 residues.

This clonotype was observed at least ten times. The chain has TRBV7-8 and TRBJ2-5; TRBD2 might be the D (5 bases). The CDR3 spans 14 residues. Germline V lookup: CDR1 SGHVS, CDR2 FQNEAQ. The V end was cut by 3 bases, the J end by 7 bases, with 15 bases between. The CDR3 spells CASSFASGIGTQYF. The CDR3 DNA reads TGTGCCAGCAGCTTTGCTTCGGGAATAGGGACCCAGTACTTC.

This clonotype was detected a few times. The chain joins TRBV5-6 to TRBJ2-4, with D tentatively TRBD2 (6 bases). Germline lookup yields CDR1 SGHDT and CDR2 YYEEEE. The CDR3 covers 14 residues. V was cut by 7 bases and J by 7 bases, with 18 bases left in between. The CDR3 spells CASVDRGSVNIQYF. Written as DNA, the CDR3 is TGTGCCAGCGTGGACCGGGGGTCTGTCAACATTCAGTACTTC.

This clonotype was seen repeatedly, ten times or more. The CDR3 spells CASSGDRLTPEAFF. CDR3 bases: TGTGCCAGCAGCGGGGACCGATTGACCCCTGAAGCTTTCTTT. The chain recombines TRBV2 with TRBJ1-1, with D possibly being TRBD1 (5 bases). CDR1 is SNHLY and CDR2 is FYNNEI in the germline V gene. CDR3 length: 14 amino acids. Deletions cut 6 bases from V and 6 bases from J, with 17 bases between.

This clonotype was counted at least ten times. The V call is TRBV12-3 or TRBV12-4, the J call TRBJ2-2; TRBD2 agrees at 11 bases. The CDR3 spans 17 residues. With V trimmed by 6 bases and J by 6 bases, 12 bases remained unmatched. CDR3 DNA: TGTGCCAGCAGCCCCTTTAGCGGGAGGGCTCTGTCCGGGGAGCTGTTTTTT. Its protein product is CASSPFSGRALSGELFF.

This chain links TRBV19 with TRBJ2-3; TRBD1 might be the D (5 bases). Germline V gene data show CDR1 as LNHDA and CDR2 as SQIVND (reference sequence). Deletions cut 5 bases from V and 6 bases from J, with 12 bases between. The CDR3 runs to 13 residues. The CDR3 sequence: CASSFRQTDTQYF. For the CDR3, the DNA is TGTGCCAGTAGTTTTCGACAGACGGATACGCAGTATTTT.

This clonotype came up a few times. This chain joins TRBV29-1 and TRBJ2-7, with D tentatively TRBD1 (6 bases). This CDR3 is 13 amino acids long. Per germline, CDR1 SQVTM and CDR2 ANQGSEA. Trimming shortened V by 4 bases and J by 4 bases, and 14 bases separated the two germline ends. The CDR3 DNA is TGCAGCGTTGCCTCAGGGGCTCATTACGAGCAGTACTTC. Translating gives CSVASGAHYEQYF.

The chain is built from TRBV7-9 and TRBJ2-7, with D perhaps matching TRBD1 (5 bases). The CDR3 is 15 amino acids. Deletions cut 3 bases from V and 6 bases from J, with 18 bases between. Germline loops: CDR1 SEHNR, CDR2 FQNEAQ (reference sequence). CDR3 sequence (DNA): TGTGCCAGCAGCTTCCCTTTCGGCCAGGGCTTCGAGCAGTACTTC. Translating it yields CASSFPFGQGFEQYF.

This clonotype was counted a few times. CDR3 nucleotide sequence: TGCGCCAGTCAAACAGGGGATTCATTCTATGGCTACACCTTC. It is translated as CASQTGDSFYGYTF. This chain uses TRBV5-1 with TRBJ1-2; 7 bases fit TRBD1. The CDR3 contains 14 residues. The V segment lost 8 bases and the J segment 4 bases; nucleotides outside the gene matches: 11. Germline assignment: CDR1 SGHRS and CDR2 YFSETQ.

The genes are TRBV7-2 and TRBJ2-7; D remains unclear. Germline V gene lookup returns CDR1 SGHTA and CDR2 FQGNSA. V was trimmed by 1 base and J by 0 bases, leaving 13 bases between them. CDR3 size: 16 residues. The CDR3 sequence: CASSLGASPSSYEQYF. CDR3 coding DNA: TGTGCCAGCAGCTTAGGAGCGAGCCCTAGCTCCTACGAGCAGTACTTC.

This clonotype was seen at least ten times. The rearrangement joins TRBV12-3 or TRBV12-4 to TRBJ1-2; D remains unclear. The CDR3 is 13 residues long. V dropped 6 bases and J dropped 5 bases, with 13 bases sitting between them. CDR3 amino acids: CASRSPAQYGYTF. CDR3 coding DNA: TGTGCCAGCAGGTCCCCGGCACAGTATGGCTACACCTTC.

The table lists this clonotype with a few counts. This chain connects TRBV15 to TRBJ1-1; 10 bases are shared with TRBD1. This CDR3 comprises 13 residues. V shed 5 bases and J 3 bases; nucleotides not matched to a gene: 0. CDR1 is LNHNV, CDR2 YYDKDF, per germline (reference sequence). The CDR3 loop is CATSGTGDTEAFF. For the CDR3, the DNA is TGTGCCACCAGCGGGACAGGGGACACTGAAGCTTTCTTT.

This clonotype was counted a single time. This rearrangement joins TRBV18 to TRBJ1-1; 8 bases align to TRBD1. This CDR3 has 14 amino acids. The ends lost 0 bases at V and 6 bases at J; junction bases unmatched: 3. The germline gives CDR1 KGHSH, CDR2 LQKENI. Here the CDR3 reads CASSPPGQVAEAFF. For the CDR3, the DNA is TGTGCCAGCTCACCACCGGGACAGGTCGCTGAAGCTTTCTTT.

The J gene is TRBJ2-5, the V gene TRBV7-3; no clear D. The V end was cut by 3 bases, the J end by 4 bases, with 9 bases between. The CDR3 has 13 amino acids. Germline CDR1 reads SGHTA; CDR2 reads FQGTGA. The CDR3 sequence: CASSFQSRETQYF. The CDR3, as DNA: TGTGCCAGCAGCTTCCAGTCGAGAGAGACCCAGTACTTC.

The chain combines TRBV20-1 with TRBJ1-6, with D tentatively TRBD1 (5 bases). The CDR3 is made up of 15 amino acids. V shed 4 bases and J shed 0 bases, with 10 bases lying between them. CDR1 and CDR2 from the germline V gene are DFQATT and SNEGSKA (reference sequence). The DNA for the CDR3 is TGCAGTGCTACTGAAGACAGCTCCTATAATTCACCCCTCCACTTT. It specifies CSATEDSSYNSPLHF.

At least ten counts were recorded for this clonotype. The chain recombines TRBV7-9 with TRBJ1-1, with 8 nucleotides matching TRBD1. V dropped 3 bases and J dropped 0; count of bases not matched to a gene: 0. The germline gives CDR1 SEHNR, CDR2 FQNEAQ (reference sequence). The CDR3 has 14 residues. The CDR3 region has the DNA TGTGCCAGCAGCTTGGGACAGGTGAACACTGAAGCTTTCTTT. Translating gives CASSLGQVNTEAFF.

This clonotype was counted at least ten times. The DNA of the CDR3 is TGTGCCAGCAGCTTAGGCCAGGGCCGCTACGAGCAGTACTTC. Translation: CASSLGQGRYEQYF. This chain links TRBV7-2 with TRBJ2-7; perhaps TRBD1 as D (5 bases). The CDR3 spans 14 residues. Germline-derived CDR1 and CDR2 are SGHTA and FQGNSA. Trimming cost V 1 base and J 3 bases, with 10 bases left between them.

This chain links TRBV4-1 with TRBJ1-1; TRBD1 matches at 7 bases. CDR1 is MGHRA and CDR2 is YSYEKL in the germline V gene. The CDR3 is made up of 15 amino acids. V shed 3 bases and J 2 bases; nucleotides not matched to a gene: 6. Written as DNA, the CDR3 is TGCGCCAGCAGCCACCCGGGACAGCCTAACACTGAAGCTTTCTTT. Translating it yields CASSHPGQPNTEAFF.

The chain uses TRBV11-2 and TRBJ1-5; D gene uncertain. Per germline, CDR1 SGHAT and CDR2 FQNNGV. V dropped 5 bases and J dropped 5 bases, with 16 bases sitting between them. The CDR3 consists of 15 residues. The CDR3 loop reads CASSHHGNPDQPQHF. CDR3 coding DNA: TGTGCCAGCAGCCATCATGGGAACCCCGATCAGCCCCAGCATTTT. The variable domain in full, completed from reference TRBV11-2 and TRBJ1-5, reads EAGVAQSPRYKIIEKRQSVAFWCNPISGHATLYWYQQILGQGPKLLIQFQNNGVVDDSQLPKDRFSAERLKGVDSTLKIQPAKLEDSAVYLCASSHHGNPDQPQHFGDGTRLSIL.

In this sample, this clonotype turned up a few times. V gene TRBV28 combines with J gene TRBJ1-6, with TRBD1 as a possible D gene (5 bases). The CDR3 has 12 amino acids. The V gene's germline CDR1 is MDHEN and CDR2 SYDVKM. The V end was cut by 5 bases, the J end by 9 bases, with 8 bases between. CDR3 region: CASSDQGSPLHF. In nucleotides, the CDR3 is TGTGCCAGCAGTGATCAGGGTTCACCCCTCCACTTT.